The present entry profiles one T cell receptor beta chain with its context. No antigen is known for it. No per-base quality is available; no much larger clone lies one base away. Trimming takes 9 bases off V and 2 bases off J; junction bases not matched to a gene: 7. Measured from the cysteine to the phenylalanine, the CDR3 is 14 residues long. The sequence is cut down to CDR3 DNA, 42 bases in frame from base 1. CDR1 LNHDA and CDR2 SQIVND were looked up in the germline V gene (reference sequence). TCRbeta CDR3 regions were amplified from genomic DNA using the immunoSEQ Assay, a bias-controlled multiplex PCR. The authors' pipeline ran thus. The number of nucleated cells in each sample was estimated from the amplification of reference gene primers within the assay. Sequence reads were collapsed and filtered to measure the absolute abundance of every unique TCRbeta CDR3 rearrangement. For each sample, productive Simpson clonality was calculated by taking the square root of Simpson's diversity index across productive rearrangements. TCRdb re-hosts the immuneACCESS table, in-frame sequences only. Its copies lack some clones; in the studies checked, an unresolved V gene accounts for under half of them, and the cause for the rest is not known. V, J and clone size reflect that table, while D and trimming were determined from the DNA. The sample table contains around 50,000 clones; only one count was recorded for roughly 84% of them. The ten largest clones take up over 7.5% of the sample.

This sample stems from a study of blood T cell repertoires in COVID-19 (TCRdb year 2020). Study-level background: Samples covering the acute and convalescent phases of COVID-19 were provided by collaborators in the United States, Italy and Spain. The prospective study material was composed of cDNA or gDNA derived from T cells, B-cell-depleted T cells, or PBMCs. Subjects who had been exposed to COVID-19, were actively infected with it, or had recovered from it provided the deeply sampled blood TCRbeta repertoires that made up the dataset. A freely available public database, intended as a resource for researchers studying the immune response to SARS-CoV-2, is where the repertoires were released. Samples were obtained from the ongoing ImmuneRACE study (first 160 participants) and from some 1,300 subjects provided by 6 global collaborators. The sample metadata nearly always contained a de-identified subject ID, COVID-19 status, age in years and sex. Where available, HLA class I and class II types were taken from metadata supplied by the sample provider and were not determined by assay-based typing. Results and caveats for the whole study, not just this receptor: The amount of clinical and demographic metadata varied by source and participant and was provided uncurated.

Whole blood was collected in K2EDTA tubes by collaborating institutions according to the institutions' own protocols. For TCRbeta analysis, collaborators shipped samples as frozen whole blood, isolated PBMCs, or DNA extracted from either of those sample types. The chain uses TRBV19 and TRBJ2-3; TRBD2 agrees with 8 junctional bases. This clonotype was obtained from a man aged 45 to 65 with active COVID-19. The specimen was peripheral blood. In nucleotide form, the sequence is TGTGCCAGCAGAAGCGGGGGAAACACAGATACGCAGTATTTT. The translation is CASRSGGNTDTQYF. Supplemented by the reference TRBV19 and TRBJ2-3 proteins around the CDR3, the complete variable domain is DGGITQSPKYLFRKEGQNVTLSCEQNLNHDAMYWYRQDPGQGLRLIYYSQIVNDFQKGDIAEGYSVSREKKESFPLTVTSAQKNPTAFYLCASRSGGNTDTQYFGPGTRLTVL.